The clone carrying this T cell receptor beta chain was found a few times. TCRdb reprocessed the 5' RACE reads with MiXCR, giving one entry per CDR3 protein. The sample lists about 100,000 distinct CDR3 sequences, around 17% occurring once. The entry originates in a study of T cells of healthy individuals. Germline CDR1 is LNHDA and CDR2 is SQIVND (reference sequence). The germline V and J ends were trimmed by 4 bases and 6 bases, with 7 bases remaining between them. This CDR3 region has 13 residues. This TCR was sampled from a human donor in good health. The chain has TRBV19 and TRBJ1-6, with a possible D match to TRBD1 (5 bases). The CDR3 nucleotides read TGTGCCAGTAGTAGAGACAGTAATTCACCCCTCCACTTT. It encodes CASSRDSNSPLHF.